This T cell receptor (beta chain) stems from a study of T cell repertoires in cytomegalovirus infection. Study details: Recently identified HLA-C-restricted CMV epitopes were used, and well-studied HLA-B-restricted CMV epitopes were used as well. The public TCR beta signatures pointed to both CMV infection and matching HLA type.

The V and J ends lost 6 bases and 5 bases, in that order; junction bases with no gene match: 7. Germline assignment: CDR1 DFQATT and CDR2 SNEGSKA (reference sequence). This CDR3 is 13 amino acids long. Study findings and constraints: CMV-specific TCR beta clonotypes restricted by HLA-C were the ones dominating the ex vivo response. Accumulated public TCR beta family frequency recognized individuals carrying CMV together with the relevant HLA.

As regards this clonotype: What it binds is unknown.

TCRdb fed the reads into MiXCR, producing one record per CDR3 protein. The sample holds just under 500,000 distinct CDR3 sequences, roughly a third seen once. Here the sequenced sample was cultured PBMCs, taken from culture after CMV antigen stimulation. The receptor comes from a human donor in good health (CMV status not recorded). Some clones in this sample may be carry-over from other donors' samples. The gene calls are TRBV20-1 and TRBJ2-5; TRBD2 agrees at 9 bases. CDR3 DNA: TGCAGTGCCCCAGGGACTAGCCCGGAGACCCAGTACTTC. Protein sequence: CSAPGTSPETQYF.